The present T cell receptor (beta chain) was sequenced within a study of blood T cell repertoires in COVID-19. Trimming cost V 0 bases and J 7 bases, with 13 bases left between them. The CDR3 consists of 16 residues. The V gene's germline CDR1 is MNHEY and CDR2 SVGAGI. This clone came up a few times. Repertoires were generated with immunoSEQ multiplex PCR, while TCRdb's copy carries only in-frame clones and drops some. The profile shows some 210,000 clones, around 82% of them singletons. The rearrangement uses TRBV6-5 and TRBJ1-6, with no clear D. Source material: PBMCs or T cells enriched from blood (not recorded which). This clonotype was sampled from a man younger than 45 with acute COVID-19. CDR3 in DNA: TGTGCCAGCAGTTACTCGAACGGGGTCAAAAATTCACCCCTCCACTTT. Its translation is CASSYSNGVKNSPLHF.